A selection of T cell receptor beta chains follows, all from one sample in a study of CD8+ T cells in alopecia areata. TCRdb's table, derived via immunoSEQ multiplex PCR, lists solely in-frame clones and lacks some. The sample carries approximately 150,000 clones, roughly 63% recorded once. Sequenced here: CD4+ T cells sorted from blood, sampled at approximately week 56, from a patient treated with tofacitinib. These receptors were collected from a human donor with alopecia areata. Each CDR3 is given with its conserved first and last residue. D genes are given only for firm matches. The listing skips clone size in some rows; elsewhere it reads once, few, many or a size class.

clone size: .
J gene: TRBJ2-3
V gene: TRBV23-1
D gene: TRBD1
CDR3 DNA: TGCGCCAGCAGGCGAGACAGGGGGAGATATCCAGATACGCAGTATTTT
CDR3 protein: CASRRDRGRYPDTQYF

clone size: .
J gene: TRBJ2-4
V gene: TRBV6-6
D gene: TRBD1
CDR3 DNA: TGTGCCAGCTCTGTCGGGACAGCAAACATTCAGTACTTC
CDR3 protein: CASSVGTANIQYF

clone size: .
J gene: TRBJ1-3
V gene: TRBV18
D gene: .
CDR3 DNA: TGTGCCAGCTCACCGGCCGGCGGAGGGGGAAACACCATATATTTT
CDR3 protein: CASSPAGGGGNTIYF

clone size: few
J gene: TRBJ1-1
V gene: TRBV29-1
D gene: .
CDR3 DNA: TGCAGCGTTGGACGGACAGCGAACACTGAAGCTTTCTTT
CDR3 protein: CSVGRTANTEAFF

clone size: .
J gene: TRBJ1-5
V gene: TRBV30
D gene: .
CDR3 DNA: TGTGCCTGGAGTTTGGGGGCGGGGCAGCCCCAGCATTTT
CDR3 protein: CAWSLGAGQPQHF

clone size: .
J gene: TRBJ2-1
V gene: TRBV29-1
D gene: .
CDR3 DNA: TGCAGCGTCGGACCCAGAAGCTCCTACAATGAGCAGTTCTTC
CDR3 protein: CSVGPRSSYNEQFF

clone size: few
J gene: TRBJ2-2
V gene: TRBV30
D gene: .
CDR3 DNA: TGTGCCTGGAGTGTTTACACCGGGGAGCTGTTTTTT
CDR3 protein: CAWSVYTGELFF

clone size: .
J gene: TRBJ2-2
V gene: TRBV4-1
D gene: TRBD1
CDR3 DNA: TGCGCCAGCAGCCTCCGGGACAGGGGTCACGGGGAGCTGTTTTTT
CDR3 protein: CASSLRDRGHGELFF

clone size: once
J gene: TRBJ2-1
V gene: TRBV19
D gene: .
CDR3 DNA: TGTGCCAGTAGAACAGGCTACAATGAGCAGTTCTTC
CDR3 protein: CASRTGYNEQFF

clone size: .
J gene: TRBJ2-3
V gene: TRBV30
D gene: .
CDR3 DNA: TGTGCCTGGAATTTCCTCGACACAGATACGCAGTATTTT
CDR3 protein: CAWNFLDTDTQYF

clone size: .
J gene: TRBJ2-5
V gene: TRBV5-1
D gene: .
CDR3 DNA: TGCGCCAGCAGCTCACAGGGTGGGGAGACCCAGTACTTC
CDR3 protein: CASSSQGGETQYF

clone size: .
J gene: TRBJ1-5
V gene: TRBV30
D gene: .
CDR3 DNA: TGTGCCTGGAGTATACCCCTCCGCCTTCAGCCCCAGCATTTT
CDR3 protein: CAWSIPLRLQPQHF

clone size: .
J gene: TRBJ2-2
V gene: TRBV6-6
D gene: .
CDR3 DNA: TGTGCCAGCCCAGGTTCGAACACCGGGGAGCTGTTTTTT
CDR3 protein: CASPGSNTGELFF

clone size: .
J gene: TRBJ1-1
V gene: TRBV5-6
D gene: .
CDR3 DNA: TGTGCCAGCAGCTTGACGGTGACTGAAGCTTTCTTT
CDR3 protein: CASSLTVTEAFF

clone size: .
J gene: TRBJ2-5
V gene: TRBV4-1
D gene: TRBD2
CDR3 DNA: TGCGCCAGCAGCTCACCGGGACTAGCGGGGGGCACTCAAGAGACCCAGTACTTC
CDR3 protein: CASSSPGLAGGTQETQYF

clone size: .
J gene: TRBJ1-6
V gene: TRBV10-3
D gene: TRBD1
CDR3 DNA: TGTGCCATCAGCAAGTCCGGGACAGGGAGTAATTCACCCCTCCACTTT
CDR3 protein: CAISKSGTGSNSPLHF

clone size: .
J gene: TRBJ2-3
V gene: TRBV7-3
D gene: .
CDR3 DNA: TGTGCCAGCAGCCCCGGGACTAGCACAGATACGCAGTATTTT
CDR3 protein: CASSPGTSTDTQYF

clone size: .
J gene: TRBJ1-2
V gene: TRBV7-9
D gene: .
CDR3 DNA: TGTGCCAGCAGCAGAGACAGTCAATATGGCTACACCTTC
CDR3 protein: CASSRDSQYGYTF

clone size: few
J gene: TRBJ1-2
V gene: TRBV29-1
D gene: TRBD1
CDR3 DNA: TGCAGCGCAACGACAGGGGGAGATTATGGCTACACCTTC
CDR3 protein: CSATTGGDYGYTF

clone size: .
J gene: TRBJ1-2
V gene: TRBV10-2
D gene: TRBD1
CDR3 DNA: TGCGCCAGCAGTGAGGGGCAGGGGGCGGTTGATGGCTACACCTTC
CDR3 protein: CASSEGQGAVDGYTF

clone size: .
J gene: TRBJ1-6
V gene: TRBV7-8
D gene: .
CDR3 DNA: TGTGCCAGCAGCTCGAGGACGCAGGGTAATTCACCCCTCCACTTT
CDR3 protein: CASSSRTQGNSPLHF

clone size: once
J gene: TRBJ2-7
V gene: TRBV6-5
D gene: .
CDR3 DNA: TGTGCCTGCGCTCAGTCATCCTACGAGCAGTACTTC
CDR3 protein: CACAQSSYEQYF

clone size: .
J gene: TRBJ1-6
V gene: TRBV27
D gene: .
CDR3 DNA: TGTGCCAGCAGACTTGACAGTTATAATTCACCCCTCCACTTT
CDR3 protein: CASRLDSYNSPLHF

clone size: .
J gene: TRBJ2-1
V gene: TRBV5-1
D gene: TRBD2
CDR3 DNA: TGCGCCAGCAGCTTGAATCCAGCGGGGGGTAATGAGCAGTTCTTC
CDR3 protein: CASSLNPAGGNEQFF

clone size: .
J gene: TRBJ2-5
V gene: TRBV23-1
D gene: .
CDR3 DNA: TGCGCCAGCAGTCTCCGGGGCGAGTACAGGGTGACCCAGTACTTC
CDR3 protein: CASSLRGEYRVTQYF

clone size: .
J gene: TRBJ1-4
V gene: TRBV7-8
D gene: .
CDR3 DNA: TGTGCCAGCAGCTTGATGAGGACGGCGAATGAAAAACTGTTTTTT
CDR3 protein: CASSLMRTANEKLFF

clone size: .
J gene: TRBJ2-7
V gene: TRBV9
D gene: TRBD1
CDR3 DNA: TGTGCCAGCAGCAGGACAGGCAATCACGAGCAGTACTTC
CDR3 protein: CASSRTGNHEQYF

clone size: few
J gene: TRBJ2-3
V gene: TRBV7-9
D gene: TRBD1
CDR3 DNA: TGTGCCAGCAGCTTCCCGCAGGGGACAGGTAGCACAGATACGCAGTATTTT
CDR3 protein: CASSFPQGTGSTDTQYF

clone size: few
J gene: TRBJ2-4
V gene: TRBV29-1
D gene: .
CDR3 DNA: TGCAGCGTTGCTGGCAGACTAGCCAAAAACATTCAGTACTTC
CDR3 protein: CSVAGRLAKNIQYF

clone size: few
J gene: TRBJ1-1
V gene: TRBV30
D gene: .
CDR3 DNA: TGTGCCTGGAGTGTACGTTCGGGGAACACTGAAGCTTTCTTT
CDR3 protein: CAWSVRSGNTEAFF

clone size: .
J gene: TRBJ2-5
V gene: TRBV6-5
D gene: .
CDR3 DNA: TGTGCCAGCAGTCCGACCGAGGGGACCCAGTACTTC
CDR3 protein: CASSPTEGTQYF

clone size: .
J gene: TRBJ2-7
V gene: TRBV5-1
D gene: .
CDR3 DNA: TGCGCCAGCAGCTTCGGGCGACAGACCACTCCGATACTCTCCTACGAGCAGTACTTC
CDR3 protein: CASSFGRQTTPILSYEQYF

clone size: .
J gene: TRBJ1-4
V gene: TRBV30
D gene: .
CDR3 DNA: TGTGCCTGGAGTGTAGGAGGAAAACTGTTTTTT
CDR3 protein: CAWSVGGKLFF

clone size: few
J gene: TRBJ1-2
V gene: TRBV29-1
D gene: TRBD1
CDR3 DNA: TGCAGCGTGGGGGACAGCCGTAACTATGGCTACACCTTC
CDR3 protein: CSVGDSRNYGYTF

clone size: .
J gene: TRBJ2-5
V gene: TRBV9
D gene: TRBD1
CDR3 DNA: TGTGCCAGCAGCGTAACGGCAGGGGGTTTCGGAGAGACCCAGTACTTC
CDR3 protein: CASSVTAGGFGETQYF

clone size: .
J gene: TRBJ2-7
V gene: TRBV5-1
D gene: .
CDR3 DNA: TGCGCCAGCAGCTCGGACAGTGGCTACGAGCAGTACTTC
CDR3 protein: CASSSDSGYEQYF

clone size: few
J gene: TRBJ1-6
V gene: TRBV30
D gene: TRBD1
CDR3 DNA: TGTGCCTGGAGCGGACAGGGTCTGTTCCTCCACTTT
CDR3 protein: CAWSGQGLFLHF